This T cell receptor (beta chain) was retrieved from a study of neoadjuvant nivolumab and ipilimumab in lung cancer. Regarding the study as a whole: Blood richness before therapy tracked richness in tumors resected after neoadjuvant therapy. Resected tumors had greater TCR richness and clonality than uninvolved lung.

The length of the CDR3 is 11 residues. V shed 4 bases and J shed 6 bases, with 7 bases lying between them. The method was immunoSEQ multiplex PCR; TCRdb's version includes in-frame clones alone and lacks a portion of them. The sample holds 2,500 to 3,000 clones; roughly 85% are singletons and the top ten take roughly 2.6%. Comments on this clone: Its matching antigen is unknown.

The TCR originated in an adult with non-small cell lung cancer. The rearrangement joins TRBV5-7 to TRBJ2-5; D is undetermined. Being an ORF, TRBV5-7 has a function that is uncertain. Sequenced material: tumor tissue, taken before neoadjuvant nivolumab, alone or with ipilimumab. The CDR3 nucleotides read TGTGCCAGCAGCGGATATAAGACCCAGTACTTC. This translates into CASSGYKTQYF.